Listed below are T cell receptor beta chains from one sample, sequenced in a study of OX40 agonist ivuxolimab in advanced cancers. Profiled with immunoSEQ multiplex PCR; TCRdb holds only in-frame clones, not every one. The data show tens of thousands of clones, around four fifths seen once. Here the sequenced sample was CD4+ or CD8+ T cells sorted from blood, taken in a trial of the OX40 agonist ivuxolimab. Receptors originate from an adult with an advanced solid tumor such as melanoma, head and neck, liver or kidney cancer. Each CDR3 is given with its conserved first and last residue. The order of the fields is D gene, V gene, CDR3 length, J gene, clone size, CDR3 DNA, CDR3 protein. A D gene is named only where the DNA matches it firmly. Where a row states a size, it is once, few, many or the class of an expanded clone; other rows omit it.

.	TRBV30	15	TRBJ2-7	once	TGTGCCTGGAGAGAACGGAGGGTGACGGCCTACGAGCAGTACTTC	CAWRERRVTAYEQYF
.	TRBV5-6	13	TRBJ1-6	once	TGTGCCAGCAGTTCGACACCCAATTCACCCCTCCACTTT	CASSSTPNSPLHF
.	TRBV2	14	TRBJ1-5	.	TGTGCCAGCCTCTCGGACGGGAACAATCAGCCCCAGCATTTT	CASLSDGNNQPQHF
.	TRBV5-6	11	TRBJ2-7	.	TGTGCCAGCAGCCGTGGCTACGAGCAGTACTTC	CASSRGYEQYF
.	TRBV5-4	14	TRBJ2-5	once	TGTGCCAGCAGCTTCGGGACGCCTCGGGAGACCCAGTACTTC	CASSFGTPRETQYF
.	TRBV5-4	13	TRBJ1-4	.	TGTGCCAGCAGTCAGGACAGAAATGAAAAACTGTTTTTT	CASSQDRNEKLFF
.	TRBV4-1	15	TRBJ1-1	.	TGCGCCAGCAGCCAAGAAATAAGAAGGGACGCTGAAGCTTTCTTT	CASSQEIRRDAEAFF
.	TRBV10-3	14	TRBJ2-3	once	TGTGCCTCAAAGCCCGGGGTGGGCACAGATACGCAGTATTTT	CASKPGVGTDTQYF
.	TRBV5-1	15	TRBJ1-2	.	TGCGCCAGCAGCTTGTCGTGGCCAGCTAACTATGGCTACACCTTC	CASSLSWPANYGYTF
.	TRBV19	14	TRBJ2-1	.	TGTGCCAGTACTAACGGGGATAGGATCCATGAGCAGTTCTTC	CASTNGDRIHEQFF
.	TRBV30	16	TRBJ2-3	.	TGTGCCTGGAGTTATGGGAACTCCGGGGGCGAAGATACGCAGTATTTT	CAWSYGNSGGEDTQYF
.	TRBV30	14	TRBJ2-1	.	TGTGCCTGGAGGGATAGGGGCTCCTACAATGAGCAGTTCTTC	CAWRDRGSYNEQFF
.	TRBV7-9	15	TRBJ1-5	.	TGTGCCAGCAGCTCGCAGGGTTCTGGCAATCAGCCCCAGCATTTT	CASSSQGSGNQPQHF
.	TRBV18	17	TRBJ2-6	once	TGTGCCAGCTCACCACGTCTGGTTACCTCTGGGGCCAACGTCCTGACTTTC	CASSPRLVTSGANVLTF
.	TRBV15	12	TRBJ2-7	.	TGTGCCACCAGTGGGACCTCCTACGAGCAGTACTTC	CATSGTSYEQYF
TRBD1	TRBV5-1	16	TRBJ1-6	.	TGCGCCAGCAGCCCCCCACTGACAGGGGCAAATTCACCCCTCCACTTT	CASSPPLTGANSPLHF
TRBD2	TRBV12-5	14	TRBJ2-1	.	TGTGCTAGTGGTTTGGGGGTACTAGCGGGGGATCATTTCTTC	CASGLGVLAGDHFF
.	TRBV7-2	13	TRBJ1-4	.	TGTGCCAGCAGCCCTGGGCTTAATGAAAAACTGTTTTTT	CASSPGLNEKLFF
.	TRBV19	19	TRBJ1-6	few	TGTGCCAGTAGTACCGCACCCGGGGCATGGGGATCGAAGGATTCACCCCTCCACTTT	CASSTAPGAWGSKDSPLHF
.	TRBV5-1	15	TRBJ1-3	.	TGCGCCAGCAGCTTGGCGGATTACTCTGGAAACACCATATATTTT	CASSLADYSGNTIYF
TRBD2	TRBV30	12	TRBJ2-3	.	TGTGCCTGGAGCGGGGGGGGAGATACGCAGTATTTT	CAWSGGGDTQYF
.	TRBV5-4	15	TRBJ1-3	.	TGTGCCAGCAGCTTGGAAGGGGCGGGTGGAAACACCATATATTTT	CASSLEGAGGNTIYF
.	TRBV29-1	12	TRBJ1-2	.	TGCAGCGCCCTAGGGGGGATTTATGGCTACACCTTC	CSALGGIYGYTF
TRBD1	TRBV4-2	17	TRBJ2-7	.	TGTGCCAGCAGCCAAGAGGTGGTGGGGGACAGGGCTGTCGAGCAGTACTTC	CASSQEVVGDRAVEQYF
TRBD2	TRBV5-3	16	TRBJ2-2	.	TGTGCCAGAAGCCCGGGACTAGCGGGGGGCTCCGGGGAGCTGTTTTTT	CARSPGLAGGSGELFF
.	TRBV19	15	TRBJ2-1	.	TGTGCCAGTAGTATAGAAGGCCGGGGTGGCAATGAGCAGTTCTTC	CASSIEGRGGNEQFF
.	TRBV19	16	TRBJ2-6	.	TGTGCCAGTACCCTGGTGAGGGGATCCGGGGCCAACGTCCTGACTTTC	CASTLVRGSGANVLTF
.	TRBV5-4	15	TRBJ2-1	.	TGTGCCAGCAGCATCAGGGGTCTTGACTACAATGAGCAGTTCTTC	CASSIRGLDYNEQFF
.	TRBV7-7	14	TRBJ2-5	few	TGTGCTAGCAGCTTGGGCGGGTACCAAGAGACCCAGTACTTC	CASSLGGYQETQYF
.	TRBV7-3	15	TRBJ1-2	once	TGTGCCAGCAGCTCCGGCCGGGGGTCTAACTATGGCTACACCTTC	CASSSGRGSNYGYTF
.	TRBV19	16	TRBJ1-2	.	TGTGCCAGTACGGACGGGGGCCGAAACGCTAACTATGGCTACACCTTC	CASTDGGRNANYGYTF
TRBD2	TRBV4-2	19	TRBJ2-1	.	TGTGCCAGCAGCCAGGCCCAACTAGCGGGGGCGAGGCGTGGCAATGAGCAGTTCTTC	CASSQAQLAGARRGNEQFF
.	TRBV5-6	13	TRBJ2-5	.	TGTGCCAGCAGCCCAGTTGAGCCAGGGACCCAGTACTTC	CASSPVEPGTQYF
.	TRBV7-3	13	TRBJ2-1	.	TGTGCCAGCAGCGCGACGGGGGGCCTTGAGCAGTTCTTC	CASSATGGLEQFF
.	TRBV6-6	14	TRBJ1-1	.	TGTGCCAGCAGTTACTCGTACACGAACACTGAAGCTTTCTTT	CASSYSYTNTEAFF
.	TRBV19	13	TRBJ2-1	.	TGTGCCAGTATGTGGCGTGGAGGGGCTGAGCAGTTCTTC	CASMWRGGAEQFF
TRBD1	TRBV29-1	13	TRBJ1-1	.	TGCAGCGTAGGACTAACAGGGGGCACTGAAGCTTTCTTT	CSVGLTGGTEAFF
TRBD1	TRBV19	14	TRBJ1-6	once	TGTGCCAGTAGACAGACAGGGGATAATTCACCCCTCCACTTT	CASRQTGDNSPLHF
.	TRBV7-9	15	TRBJ1-4	.	TGTGCCAGCAGCTTTTCGTACGGGGGGGATGAAAAACTGTTTTTT	CASSFSYGGDEKLFF
TRBD1	TRBV27	15	TRBJ2-5	.	TGTGCCAGCAGTACCCGGGACAGCCGAGGGGAGACCCAGTACTTC	CASSTRDSRGETQYF
TRBD1	TRBV19	16	TRBJ1-5	.	TGTGCCAGTAGTACAAGCCCAGGGGGATTTACTCAGCCCCAGCATTTT	CASSTSPGGFTQPQHF